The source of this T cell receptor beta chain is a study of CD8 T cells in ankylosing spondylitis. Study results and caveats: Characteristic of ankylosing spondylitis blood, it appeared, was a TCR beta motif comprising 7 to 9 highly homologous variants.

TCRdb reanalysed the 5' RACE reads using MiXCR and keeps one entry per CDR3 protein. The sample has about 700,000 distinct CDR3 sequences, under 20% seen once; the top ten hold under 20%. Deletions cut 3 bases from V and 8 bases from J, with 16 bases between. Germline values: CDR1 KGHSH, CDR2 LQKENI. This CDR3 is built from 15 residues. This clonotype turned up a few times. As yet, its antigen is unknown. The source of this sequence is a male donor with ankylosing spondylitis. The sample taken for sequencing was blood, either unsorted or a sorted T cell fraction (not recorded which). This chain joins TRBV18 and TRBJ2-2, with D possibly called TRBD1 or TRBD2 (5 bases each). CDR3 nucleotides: TGTGCCAGCTCACCTCGGGACGGGGTGCTTGGGGAGCTGTTTTTT. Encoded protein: CASSPRDGVLGELFF.